The clone carrying this T cell receptor (beta chain) was seen at least ten times. This sample is part of a study of T-cell reconstitution after alpha-beta-depleted transplantation in children. This CDR3 region has 14 residues. V was clipped by 4 bases and J by 5 bases, with 9 bases between them. Germline V gene data show CDR1 as MNHNS and CDR2 as SASEGT. Library preparation (for TCRbeta) was performed with unique molecular identifiers. TCRdb reprocessed the PCR reads via MiXCR and lists one record per CDR3 protein. The table has around 380,000 distinct CDR3 sequences, under 13% seen once. The input for sequencing was PBMCs from the stem cell graft donor, taken from the stem cell graft. This receptor was obtained from a human donor who donated a stem cell graft to a child with acute myeloid leukemia. The J gene is TRBJ1-6, the V gene TRBV6-1, with no clear D. The CDR3 nucleotides are TGTGCCAGCAGTGGGATTCAGGATAATTCACCCCTCCACTTT. Amino acid sequence: CASSGIQDNSPLHF.